The entry below gives a single T cell receptor beta chain sequence along with its context. The CDR3 runs to 14 residues. Trimming cost V 2 bases and J 10 bases, with 16 bases left between them. Germline loops: CDR1 SGHTS, CDR2 YDEGEE. These data come from a study of blood T cell repertoires in COVID-19. The wider study: Sites in the United States, Italy and Spain provided acute and convalescent COVID-19 samples.

In the authors' workflow: Amplifying reference gene primers gave estimates of nucleated cell counts. Clones were read by immunoSEQ multiplex PCR, and TCRdb kept only the in-frame ones, dropping some. The V and J calls and clone size come from that table; D and trimming were worked out from the DNA. The sample has about 38,000 clones, about 88% seen once; the top ten hold approximately 32%. The chain joins TRBV5-8 to TRBJ2-1; tentative D call: TRBD2 (6 bases). The TCR was taken from a man between 65 and 85 years old with active COVID-19. The specimen sequenced was peripheral blood. The CDR3 is CASSLQVGSWEQFF. CDR3 in DNA: TGTGCCAGCAGCTTACAGGTCGGGAGTTGGGAGCAGTTCTTC.